One and the same sample provided the 22 T cell receptor beta chains below, sequenced in a study of patients and donors after allogeneic stem cell transplantation. TCRdb independently ran MiXCR on the RT-PCR reads; one entry per CDR3 protein. This table holds 900,000 to 1,000,000 distinct CDR3 sequences, 15% to 20% found once. Input material: blood, either unsorted or a sorted T cell fraction (not recorded which). The receptors were gathered from a human donor who was either an allogeneic HSCT recipient or a stem cell or donor lymphocyte infusion donor (not recorded which). It is not recorded whose cells these are; they may come from a transplant donor.

There are a few counts of this clonotype. This chain joins TRBV7-9 and TRBJ1-4; 7 positions agree with TRBD1. The CDR3 extends over 16 amino acids. V trimming: 0 bases; J trimming: 7 bases; junction bases outside the gene matches: 8. Per germline, CDR1 SEHNR and CDR2 FQNEAQ (reference sequence). CDR3 in amino acids: CASSLATGLFGEKLFF. The CDR3 DNA reads as TGTGCCAGCAGCTTAGCGACAGGGTTGTTTGGTGAAAAACTGTTTTTT. Full variable domain (missing parts from reference TRBV7-9 and TRBJ1-4): DTGVSQNPRHKITKRGQNVTFRCDPISEHNRLYWYRQTLGQGPEFLTYFQNEAQLEKSRLLSDRFSAERPKGSFSTLEIQRTEQGDSAMYLCASSLATGLFGEKLFFGSGTQLSVL.

This clonotype occurred a few times. This chain connects TRBV29-1 to TRBJ1-1; TRBD1 is a possible D gene (5 bases). The CDR3 extends over 12 amino acids. From germline, CDR1 is SQVTM and CDR2 ANQGSEA. Trimming took off 0 bases at V and 11 bases at J, with 13 bases between the two ends. The CDR3: CSVEELTVGAFF. As DNA, the CDR3 is TGCAGCGTTGAAGAGTTGACAGTGGGCGCTTTCTTT. Supplemented by reference TRBV29-1 and TRBJ1-1, the full variable domain reads SAVISQKPSRDICQRGTSLTIQCQVDSQVTMMFWYRQQPGQSLTLIATANQGSEATYESGFVIDKFPISRPNLTFSTLTVSNMSPEDSSIYLCSVEELTVGAFFGQGTRLTVV.

The rearrangement joins TRBV20-1 to TRBJ2-3, with no clear D. CDR3 size: 12 residues. Trimming took 3 bases from V and 4 from J, leaving 8 bases between them. Looked up from germline, CDR1 is DFQATT and CDR2 is SNEGSKA (reference sequence). In DNA form, the CDR3 reads TGCAGTGCTAGGCCCGGACCAGATACGCAGTATTTT. Protein: CSARPGPDTQYF.

This clonotype was recorded a few times. The chain uses TRBV5-1 and TRBJ1-6; a weak D match, TRBD1 (5 bases). The CDR3 sequence is 15 residues long. Germline CDR1 is SGHRS and CDR2 is YFSETQ. V gave up 0 bases and J gave up 3 bases, with 7 bases separating them. CDR3 sequence: CASSLVGGYNSPLHF. CDR3 coding DNA: TGCGCCAGCAGCTTGGTCGGGGGCTATAATTCACCCCTCCACTTT.

This clonotype has more than one count but fewer than ten. The gene calls are TRBV27 and TRBJ1-2; D is uncertain. V was trimmed by 8 bases and J by 7 bases, leaving 14 bases between them. This CDR3 contains 12 residues. Germline V gene sequence: CDR1 MNHEY, CDR2 SMNVEV (reference sequence). CDR3 in amino acids: CASGLEMGGYTF. In DNA form, the CDR3 reads TGTGCCAGCGGACTCGAGATGGGTGGCTACACCTTC.

This clonotype has at least ten counts. V is TRBV12-3 or TRBV12-4 and J is TRBJ2-3; 8 positions match TRBD2. V was clipped by 7 bases and J by 5 bases; unmatched bases: 8. The CDR3 is made up of 14 amino acids. CDR3 DNA sequence: TGTGCCAGCACTTCGGGGGGGCTCGAAGATACGCAGTATTTT. It specifies CASTSGGLEDTQYF.

This clonotype occurred a few times. The J gene is TRBJ2-5, the V gene TRBV18; TRBD1 aligns across 10 bases. CDR3 length: 16 residues. In germline, CDR1 is KGHSH, CDR2 LQKENI. The V gene end was trimmed by 3 bases and the J gene end by 5 bases; junction bases not matched to a gene: 9. Here the CDR3 DNA reads TGTGCCAGCTCACCCTCGACAGGGGGCAGGTTGGAGACCCAGTACTTC. Protein: CASSPSTGGRLETQYF. Together with reference TRBV18 and TRBJ2-5, the CDR3 gives the full variable domain: NAGVMQNPRHLVRRRGQEARLRCSPMKGHSHVYWYRQLPEEGLKFMVYLQKENIIDESGMPKERFSAEFPKEGPSILRIQQVVRGDSAAYFCASSPSTGGRLETQYFGPGTRLLVL.

The chain has TRBV15 and TRBJ1-4; D unclear. The CDR3 consists of 14 residues. The V and J ends lost 2 bases and 5 bases respectively, with 9 bases between them. The germline V gene encodes CDR1 LNHNV and CDR2 YYDKDF (reference sequence). Here the CDR3 reads CATSRLGKNEKLFF. Written as DNA, the CDR3 is TGTGCCACCAGCAGACTGGGGAAGAATGAAAAACTGTTTTTT.

A few counts support this clonotype. The genes are TRBV6-2 or TRBV6-3 and TRBJ2-5; a possible D gene is TRBD1 (5 bases). Germline V gene data show CDR1 as MNHEY and CDR2 as SVGEGT. The length of the CDR3 is 14 residues. V dropped 6 bases and J dropped 5 bases, with 16 bases sitting between them. CDR3 region: CASRDNQGEETQYF. CDR3 nucleotides: TGTGCCAGCAGAGACAATCAGGGTGAGGAGACCCAGTACTTC.

In its sample, this clonotype was seen a few times. The V and J genes are TRBV5-1 and TRBJ2-1; TRBD2 matches 14 bases. Germline trimming cut 3 bases from V and 5 bases from J; bases unmatched to any gene: 4. The germline gives CDR1 SGHRS, CDR2 YFSETQ. The CDR3 has 16 amino acids. CDR3: CASSSGLAGDHNEQFF. The CDR3 DNA follows: TGCGCCAGCAGCTCGGGACTAGCGGGGGACCACAATGAGCAGTTCTTC. Looking up the rest from reference TRBV5-1 and TRBJ2-1 gives the full variable domain: KAGVTQTPRYLIKTRGQQVTLSCSPISGHRSVSWYQQTPGQGLQFLFEYFSETQRNKGNFPGRFSGRQFSNSRSEMNVSTLELGDSALYLCASSSGLAGDHNEQFFGPGTRLTVL.

This clonotype turned up a few times. CDR3 DNA: TGTGCCAGCAGCGTCCGTGGGGGAGATACGCAGTATTTT. Encoded protein: CASSVRGGDTQYF. The V gene is TRBV9, the J gene TRBJ2-3; either TRBD1 or TRBD2 may supply D (5 bases each). The CDR3 contains 13 residues. Trimming left V 2 bases short and J 5 bases short, with 9 bases between. Germline V gene sequence: CDR1 SGDLS, CDR2 YYNGEE. The full variable domain, completed using reference TRBV9 and TRBJ2-3, is DSGVTQTPKHLITATGQRVTLRCSPRSGDLSVYWYQQSLDQGLQFLIQYYNGEERAKGNILERFSAQQFPDLHSELNLSSLELGDSALYFCASSVRGGDTQYFGPGTRLTVL.

This clonotype has ten or more counts. The CDR3 DNA reads TGCGCCAGCAGTCCGGGCTGGGACACCGGGGAGCTGTTTTTT. It specifies CASSPGWDTGELFF. This rearrangement joins TRBV5-1 to TRBJ2-2; D not resolved. Germline-derived CDR1 and CDR2 are SGHRS and YFSETQ. CDR3 length equals 14 residues. Trimming pared 5 bases from V and 3 bases from J, leaving 11 bases between.

A few counts support this clonotype. The V call is TRBV3-1, the J call TRBJ1-5; D might be TRBD1 (5 bases). CDR1 LGHDT and CDR2 YNNKEL come from the germline V gene (reference sequence). CDR3 size: 15 residues. V dropped 4 bases and J dropped 7 bases, with 17 bases sitting between them. The CDR3 protein is CASSPGGGIKQPQHF. The CDR3 DNA follows: TGTGCCAGCAGCCCGGGGGGAGGGATCAAACAGCCCCAGCATTTT.

The chain joins TRBV5-1 to TRBJ2-1; D may correspond to TRBD1 or TRBD2 (5 bases each). The ends were cut back, 5 bases at V and 10 bases at J, with 16 bases in the middle. This CDR3 is built from 13 residues. Germline loops: CDR1 SGHRS, CDR2 YFSETQ. The CDR3 protein is CASRGTLSSEQFF. CDR3 DNA: TGCGCCAGCAGAGGGACCTTATCCTCGGAGCAGTTCTTC.

The V and J genes are TRBV5-5 and TRBJ2-7, with 12 bases that match TRBD2. Germline values: CDR1 SGHKS, CDR2 YYEKEE (reference sequence). The junction had 9 bases not matched to a gene; V was cut back by 4 bases and J by 7 bases. The CDR3 spans 15 residues. The CDR3 bases are TGTGCCAGCAGCAATCCGGGACTAGCGGGTTTGGAGCAGTACTTC. Translating it yields CASSNPGLAGLEQYF.

Here the CDR3 reads CSAREGAGGQETQYF. The DNA for the CDR3 is TGCAGTGCTAGAGAAGGGGCGGGGGGTCAAGAGACCCAGTACTTC. The V gene is TRBV20-1, the J gene TRBJ2-5; TRBD2 aligns across 8 bases. The V and J ends lost 0 bases and 2 bases, in that order; junction bases with no gene match: 5. This CDR3 comprises 15 residues. In germline, CDR1 is DFQATT, CDR2 SNEGSKA (reference sequence).

This clonotype was seen only a few times. The chain is built from TRBV4-3 and TRBJ2-3; D gene unclear. Trimming removed 1 base from V and 3 bases from J, with 14 bases in between. Germline values: CDR1 LGHNA, CDR2 YSLEER. CDR3 size: 16 residues. The CDR3 coding sequence is TGCGCCAGCAGCCAAGGAGTGGTGTTGGGGACAGATACGCAGTATTTT. Protein product: CASSQGVVLGTDTQYF.

This sequence joins TRBV29-1 and TRBJ1-1; tentative D call: TRBD1 (6 bases). The CDR3 runs 11 residues. Germline V gene lookup returns CDR1 SQVTM and CDR2 ANQGSEA. V was trimmed by 4 bases and J by 11 bases, leaving 14 bases between them. This CDR3 reads CSVVRGRSAFF. DNA of the CDR3: TGCAGCGTTGTTCGGGGGCGATCTGCTTTCTTT.

The V gene is TRBV5-1, the J gene TRBJ2-7, with D possibly TRBD1 on 6 matching bases. The CDR3 totals 15 residues. Trimming cost V 6 bases and J 2 bases, with 18 bases left between them. Germline V CDR1 and CDR2: SGHRS, YFSETQ. In nucleotides, the CDR3 is TGCGCCAGCACCTCTCTGGGGGCTGGCGCCTACGAGCAGTACTTC. Translating gives CASTSLGAGAYEQYF.

This rearrangement joins TRBV20-1 to TRBJ2-4; D might be TRBD2 (7 bases). Germline V gene lookup returns CDR1 DFQATT and CDR2 SNEGSKA (reference sequence). The CDR3 is 19 amino acids. The V end was cut by 1 base, the J end by 1 base, with 23 bases between. CDR3 protein: CSARVLAGAPHVAKNIQYF. CDR3 coding DNA: TGCAGTGCTAGAGTCCTGGCGGGGGCCCCCCACGTGGCCAAAAACATTCAGTACTTC.

The V call is TRBV15, the J call TRBJ1-4; 8 bases map to TRBD1. CDR3 length: 14 amino acids. Losses at the gene ends were 3 bases for V and 8 bases for J; bases not matched to a gene: 5. CDR1 is LNHNV and CDR2 is YYDKDF in the germline V gene (reference sequence). This CDR3 reads CATSSRQGREKLFF. The CDR3 DNA sequence: TGTGCCACCAGCAGTAGACAGGGGAGGGAAAAACTGTTTTTT.

The chain is built from TRBV29-1 and TRBJ1-2, with D possibly TRBD1 on 6 matching bases. Trimming left V 6 bases short and J 8 bases short, with 19 bases between. The germline V gene encodes CDR1 SQVTM and CDR2 ANQGSEA. The CDR3 is made up of 13 amino acids. DNA for the CDR3: TGCAGCGTCGAACCCCAGGGGCCCCGGGGCTACACCTTC. Its translation is CSVEPQGPRGYTF. The whole variable domain, remainder taken from reference TRBV29-1 and TRBJ1-2, is SAVISQKPSRDICQRGTSLTIQCQVDSQVTMMFWYRQQPGQSLTLIATANQGSEATYESGFVIDKFPISRPNLTFSTLTVSNMSPEDSSIYLCSVEPQGPRGYTFGSGTRLTVV.